A single sample is the source of the 23 T cell receptor beta chains below, sequenced in a study of cytomegalovirus exposure and HLA in healthy donors. Both 60 Vbeta primers and 13 Jbeta primers went into the PCR. Repertoires were generated with immunoSEQ multiplex PCR, while TCRdb's copy carries only in-frame clones and drops some. The table has roughly 170,000 clones, approximately 75% seen once; the top ten hold 1.5%. Sequencing was performed on PBMCs. These receptors were taken from a girl aged 5-17 years in good health and CMV-seronegative.

The genes are TRBV7-8 and TRBJ1-5; D not certain. V was cut by 1 base and J by 5 bases, with 12 bases left in between. The CDR3 has 15 amino acids. Germline CDR1 reads SGHVS; CDR2 reads FQNEAQ. DNA of the CDR3: TGTGCCAGCAGCTTAGTAGCACGGAACGATCAGCCCCAGCATTTT. Translation gives CASSLVARNDQPQHF.

The gene calls are TRBV7-9 and TRBJ2-1; maybe TRBD1 (6 bases). The CDR3 spans 14 residues. Trimming cost V 2 bases and J 2 bases, with 7 bases left between them. Germline V gives CDR1 SEHNR, CDR2 FQNEAQ (reference sequence). CDR3 bases: TGTGCCAGCAGCTTACGACAGGCCTACAATGAGCAGTTCTTC. This codes for CASSLRQAYNEQFF.

This chain connects TRBV5-4 to TRBJ1-2; no reliable D call. From germline, CDR1 is SGHNT and CDR2 YYREEE (reference sequence). V dropped 0 bases and J dropped 6 bases, with 6 bases sitting between them. This CDR3 spans 12 amino acids. This CDR3 reads CASSLDQNGYTF. The CDR3 region has the DNA TGTGCCAGCAGCTTGGATCAGAATGGCTACACCTTC.

Here the CDR3 DNA reads TGTGCCAGCAGCACCCCGGGGGGGGGCGTAGGTTCACCCCTCCACTTT. Protein: CASSTPGGGVGSPLHF. V and J are TRBV13 and TRBJ1-6; a possible D gene is TRBD1 (6 bases). V dropped 5 bases and J dropped 9 bases, with 20 bases sitting between them. The CDR3 is 16 amino acids. Germline-derived CDR1 and CDR2 are PRHDT and FYEKMQ (reference sequence).

This clone was observed a handful of times. The chain carries TRBV7-2 and TRBJ2-1, with a possible D match to TRBD2 (6 bases). V lost 0 bases, J lost 10 bases, and 22 bases lay in between. Germline V gene lookup returns CDR1 SGHTA and CDR2 FQGNSA. CDR3 length: 17 amino acids. The CDR3 protein is CASSLARAGMAAGEQFF. The DNA of the CDR3 is TGTGCCAGCAGCTTAGCGCGGGCGGGGATGGCCGCTGGGGAGCAGTTCTTC.

The chain uses TRBV7-3 and TRBJ2-2; 9 bases match TRBD2. The CDR3 has 18 amino acids. CDR1 is SGHTA, CDR2 FQGTGA, per germline. After removal of 1 base from V and 6 bases from J, the junction contained 12 bases not matched to a gene. The CDR3 bases are TGTGCCAGCAGCTTAAGCCCCCGCGCGGGGGGGCTGGCCGGGGAGCTGTTTTTT. Residues: CASSLSPRAGGLAGELFF.

This clone was seen only a few times. The chain has TRBV19 and TRBJ1-5; tentative D call: TRBD1 (6 bases). V lost 2 bases and J 3 bases, leaving 11 bases between the germline ends. Germline V gene sequence: CDR1 LNHDA, CDR2 SQIVND (reference sequence). CDR3 length equals 15 residues. CDR3 bases: TGTGCCAGTAGTATATTGGGGGCGGACAATCAGCCCCAGCATTTT. It encodes CASSILGADNQPQHF.

This chain joins TRBV29-1 and TRBJ1-2; maybe TRBD1 (5 bases). The CDR3 extends over 17 amino acids. Germline assignment: CDR1 SQVTM and CDR2 ANQGSEA. Trimming cost V 6 bases and J 3 bases, with 26 bases left between them. CDR3 coding DNA: TGCAGCGTCCGCGGGGGGGGGAGTGATCGGAGGGACTATGGCTACACCTTC. This codes for CSVRGGGSDRRDYGYTF.

V is TRBV4-1 and J is TRBJ1-2, with D unclear. The V gene lost 3 bases and the J gene lost 4 bases, with 18 bases spanning the gap. The CDR3 contains 16 residues. CDR1 and CDR2 from the germline V gene are MGHRA and YSYEKL. The CDR3 nucleotides are TGCGCCAGCAGCCATATTGGGAGTCGGGGTTTCTATGGCTACACCTTC. Residues: CASSHIGSRGFYGYTF.

This rearrangement joins TRBV2 to TRBJ1-5; D is perhaps TRBD1 (6 bases). Trimming pared 8 bases from V and 2 bases from J, leaving 13 bases between. Looked up from germline, CDR1 is SNHLY and CDR2 is FYNNEI. The CDR3 is 14 residues long. DNA for the CDR3: TGTGCCAGCGGGGGCCTAGGGGGCAATCAGCCCCAGCATTTT. It specifies CASGGLGGNQPQHF.

The chain couples TRBV7-9 to TRBJ2-3; D is uncertain. CDR1 is SEHNR, CDR2 FQNEAQ, per germline (reference sequence). With 2 bases removed from V and 6 bases from J, the gap between germline ends came to 12 bases. This CDR3 has 14 amino acids. The CDR3 spells CASSLNGAGDTQYF. The CDR3, as DNA: TGTGCCAGCAGCTTAAACGGAGCCGGTGATACGCAGTATTTT.

The CDR3 DNA follows: TGTGCCAGCAGCCCTTCCAGGGGGATCTATGGCTACACCTTC. As protein: CASSPSRGIYGYTF. The V gene is TRBV28, the J gene TRBJ1-2, with 7 bases that match TRBD1. J was trimmed by 4 bases and V by 6 bases; bases with no gene match: 8. The germline V gene has CDR1 MDHEN and CDR2 SYDVKM. This CDR3 contains 14 residues.

The V call is TRBV5-1, the J call TRBJ1-5; 9 bases are a match to TRBD1. The germline V gene encodes CDR1 SGHRS and CDR2 YFSETQ. V trimming: 4 bases; J trimming: 3 bases; junction bases outside the gene matches: 8. There are 16 residues in the CDR3. Here the CDR3 reads CASSPGDRENNQPQHF. CDR3 coding DNA: TGCGCCAGCAGCCCTGGGGACAGGGAGAACAATCAGCCCCAGCATTTT.

The chain has TRBV7-9 and TRBJ1-2, with D possibly TRBD1 on 6 matching bases. Germline-derived CDR1 and CDR2 are SEHNR and FQNEAQ (reference sequence). There are 14 residues in the CDR3. Trimming pared 8 bases from V and 2 bases from J, leaving 15 bases between. The DNA for the CDR3 is TGTGCCAGCTCCGGGGGGGACAAAAACTATGGCTACACCTTC. Its translation is CASSGGDKNYGYTF.

V usage is TRBV6-5 and J usage is TRBJ1-1, with a tentative D call TRBD1 (5 bases). V lost 5 bases, J lost 0 bases, and 10 bases lay in between. The CDR3 extends over 14 amino acids. The germline V gene encodes CDR1 MNHEY and CDR2 SVGAGI. The CDR3 DNA sequence: TGTGCCAGCAGTGAAGACAGTTTGAACACTGAAGCTTTCTTT. As protein: CASSEDSLNTEAFF.

The rearrangement uses TRBV6-1 and TRBJ2-1, with TRBD1 identical over 7 bases. Germline CDR1 reads MNHNS; CDR2 reads SASEGT. J gave up 5 bases and V 8 bases, and 6 bases lay outside the gene matches. The length of the CDR3 is 13 residues. The CDR3 protein is CASLQGLDNEQFF. CDR3 coding DNA: TGTGCCAGCTTACAGGGGTTAGACAATGAGCAGTTCTTC.

This clone showed up just a few times. V usage is TRBV11-2 and J usage is TRBJ1-1, with D unclear. The ends were cut back, 4 bases at V and 1 base at J, with 7 bases in the middle. The CDR3 contains 13 residues. Germline CDR1 and CDR2: SGHAT and FQNNGV. The CDR3 is CASSSTENTEAFF. The CDR3 DNA sequence: TGTGCCAGCAGCTCGACTGAGAACACTGAAGCTTTCTTT.

This clone was picked up one time. The chain is built from TRBV2 and TRBJ1-2; TRBD1 might be the D (5 bases). The CDR3 runs 14 residues. The germline gives CDR1 SNHLY, CDR2 FYNNEI. The V gene lost 8 bases and the J gene lost 3 bases, with 16 bases spanning the gap. The CDR3 DNA sequence: TGTGCCAGCCAGGGCACCCTTAGGTACTATGGCTACACCTTC. Translated, it gives CASQGTLRYYGYTF.

The chain recombines TRBV11-3 with TRBJ2-2; D remains unclear. Trimming removed 2 bases at V and 8 bases at J, with 3 bases between. The CDR3 is 11 amino acids. Germline V gene sequence: CDR1 SGHNT, CDR2 YENEEA. The CDR3 nucleotides read TGTGCCAGCAGCTTAACAGGGGAGCTGTTTTTT. The encoded protein is CASSLTGELFF.

J is TRBJ1-5 and V is TRBV5-6; 7 bases fit TRBD1. The CDR3 loop spans 15 amino acids. V dropped 0 bases and J dropped 4; count of bases not matched to a gene: 4. CDR1 and CDR2 from the germline V gene are SGHDT and YYEEEE. The CDR3 sequence: CASSLGATGNQPQHF. The CDR3 coding sequence is TGTGCCAGCAGCTTGGGGGCGACAGGGAATCAGCCCCAGCATTTT.

The chain links TRBV5-8 to TRBJ2-7; 7 bases map to TRBD1. The length of the CDR3 is 15 residues. Germline CDR1 reads SGHTS; CDR2 reads YDEGEE. V was clipped by 3 bases and J by 6 bases; unmatched bases: 12. The CDR3 protein is CASSSDRVPSREQYF. In DNA, the CDR3 is TGTGCCAGCAGCTCCGACAGGGTTCCTTCCCGCGAGCAGTACTTC.

The gene calls are TRBV29-1 and TRBJ1-1; D is unresolved. The CDR3 is 13 amino acids. Trimming left V 2 bases short and J 5 bases short, with 12 bases between. The germline gives CDR1 SQVTM, CDR2 ANQGSEA. CDR3 in DNA: TGCAGCGTTGAACCGTCGGGGTTTACTGAAGCTTTCTTT. Its translation: CSVEPSGFTEAFF. Supplemented by reference TRBV29-1 and TRBJ1-1, the full variable domain reads SAVISQKPSRDICQRGTSLTIQCQVDSQVTMMFWYRQQPGQSLTLIATANQGSEATYESGFVIDKFPISRPNLTFSTLTVSNMSPEDSSIYLCSVEPSGFTEAFFGQGTRLTVV.

The chain uses TRBV27 and TRBJ2-1; 11 bases line up with TRBD2. The V gene end was trimmed by 5 bases and the J gene end by 9 bases; junction bases not matched to a gene: 3. The CDR3 totals 13 residues. The germline V gene encodes CDR1 MNHEY and CDR2 SMNVEV (reference sequence). For the CDR3, the DNA is TGTGCCAGCAGTATCGGACTAGCGGGTGAGCAGTTCTTC. Its protein is CASSIGLAGEQFF.